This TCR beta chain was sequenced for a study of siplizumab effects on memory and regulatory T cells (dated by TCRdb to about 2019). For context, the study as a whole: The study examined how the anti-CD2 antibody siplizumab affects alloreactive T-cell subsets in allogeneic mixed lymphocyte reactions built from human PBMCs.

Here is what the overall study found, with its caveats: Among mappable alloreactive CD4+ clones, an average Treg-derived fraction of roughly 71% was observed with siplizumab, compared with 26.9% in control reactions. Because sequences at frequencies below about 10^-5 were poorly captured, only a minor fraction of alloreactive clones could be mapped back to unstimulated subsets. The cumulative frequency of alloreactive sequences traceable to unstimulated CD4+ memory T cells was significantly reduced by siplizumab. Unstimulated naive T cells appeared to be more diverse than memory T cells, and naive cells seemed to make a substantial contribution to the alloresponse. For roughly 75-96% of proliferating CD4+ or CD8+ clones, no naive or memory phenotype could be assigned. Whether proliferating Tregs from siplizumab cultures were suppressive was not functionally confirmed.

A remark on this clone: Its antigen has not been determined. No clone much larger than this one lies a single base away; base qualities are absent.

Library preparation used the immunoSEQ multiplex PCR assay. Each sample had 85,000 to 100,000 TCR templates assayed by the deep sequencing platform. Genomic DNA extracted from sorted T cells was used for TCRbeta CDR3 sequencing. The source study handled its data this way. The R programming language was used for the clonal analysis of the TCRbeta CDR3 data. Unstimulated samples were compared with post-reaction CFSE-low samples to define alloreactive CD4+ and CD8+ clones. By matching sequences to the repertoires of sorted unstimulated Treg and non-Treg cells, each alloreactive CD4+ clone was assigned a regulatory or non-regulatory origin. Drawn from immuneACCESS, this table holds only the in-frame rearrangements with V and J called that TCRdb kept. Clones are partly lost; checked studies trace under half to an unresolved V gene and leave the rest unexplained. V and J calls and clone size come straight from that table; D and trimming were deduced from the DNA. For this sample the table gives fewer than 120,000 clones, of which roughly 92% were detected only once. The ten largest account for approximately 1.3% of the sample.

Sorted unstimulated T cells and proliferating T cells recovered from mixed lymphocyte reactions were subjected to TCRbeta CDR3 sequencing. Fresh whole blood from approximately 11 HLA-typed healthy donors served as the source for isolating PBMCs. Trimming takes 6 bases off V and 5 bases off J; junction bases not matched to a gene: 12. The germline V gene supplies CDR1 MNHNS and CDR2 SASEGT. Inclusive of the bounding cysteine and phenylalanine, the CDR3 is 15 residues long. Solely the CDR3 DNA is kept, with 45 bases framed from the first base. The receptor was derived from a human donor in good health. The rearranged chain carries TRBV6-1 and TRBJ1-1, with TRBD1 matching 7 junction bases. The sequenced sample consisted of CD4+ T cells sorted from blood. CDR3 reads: CASRALTGKGTEAFF. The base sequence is TGTGCCAGCAGAGCTTTGACAGGGAAGGGGACTGAAGCTTTCTTT.